This is a list of T cell receptor beta chains from one sample in a study of shared clonotypes between healthy human individuals. TCRdb keeps only in-frame clones here, not all; method: immunoSEQ multiplex PCR. In the table there are some 1 million clones, roughly 80% of which are singletons. The sequenced material came from memory CD4+ T cells sorted from blood. These receptors originate from a man aged 18 to 29 in good health. The CDR3 runs from the conserved cysteine through the conserved F or W. Fields, in order: J gene, clone size, V gene, D gene, CDR3 DNA, CDR3 protein. The D gene is left open where the match is weak. Clone size is given for some rows only: seen once, a few or many times, or a class if the clone is expanded.

j_call: TRBJ2-1
clone_size: .
v_call: TRBV7-2
d_call: TRBD2
cdr3_nt: TGTGCCAGCAGCGTTAGCGGGAGTTCGCAGTTCTTC
cdr3_aa: CASSVSGSSQFF

j_call: TRBJ1-2
clone_size: .
v_call: TRBV6-1
d_call: TRBD1
cdr3_nt: TGTGCCAGCAGAACAACGACAGGGCCGAAGGGCTACACCTTC
cdr3_aa: CASRTTTGPKGYTF

j_call: TRBJ2-2
clone_size: .
v_call: TRBV11-2
d_call: TRBD1
cdr3_nt: TGTGCCAGCGCCATGGGTGGGGGACAGGGGGCGTTCGGGGAGCTGTTTTTT
cdr3_aa: CASAMGGGQGAFGELFF

j_call: TRBJ1-4
clone_size: .
v_call: TRBV28
d_call: .
cdr3_nt: TGTGCCAGCACTCTACAGCGTGCACAAGAAAAACTGTTTTTT
cdr3_aa: CASTLQRAQEKLFF

j_call: TRBJ2-7
clone_size: many
v_call: TRBV29-1
d_call: TRBD2
cdr3_nt: TGCAGCGTTGAAAGGTCTAGCGGCAACGAGCAGTACTTC
cdr3_aa: CSVERSSGNEQYF

j_call: TRBJ2-2
clone_size: .
v_call: TRBV7-6
d_call: TRBD1
cdr3_nt: TGTGCCAGCAGCTCGCCCGCCGGGACAGGGGGGACCGGGGAGCTGTTTTTT
cdr3_aa: CASSSPAGTGGTGELFF

j_call: TRBJ1-2
clone_size: .
v_call: TRBV19
d_call: TRBD1
cdr3_nt: TGTGCCAGTAGTAAAACAGGGGTTGTTGATGGCTACACCTTC
cdr3_aa: CASSKTGVVDGYTF

j_call: TRBJ2-3
clone_size: .
v_call: TRBV10-2
d_call: .
cdr3_nt: TGCGTCTCTTGGGGGGCCCGCACAGATACGCAGTATTTT
cdr3_aa: CVSWGARTDTQYF

j_call: TRBJ2-7
clone_size: .
v_call: TRBV27
d_call: .
cdr3_nt: TGTGCCAGCAGGGGATCGGGACTCTACGAGCAGTACTTC
cdr3_aa: CASRGSGLYEQYF

j_call: TRBJ2-1
clone_size: .
v_call: TRBV7-2
d_call: TRBD2
cdr3_nt: TGTGCCAGCAGCTTGGCGGGAGGGCCAATGGTAGTTGAGCAGTTCTTC
cdr3_aa: CASSLAGGPMVVEQFF

j_call: TRBJ2-1
clone_size: .
v_call: TRBV28
d_call: TRBD2
cdr3_nt: TGTGCCAGCACCACTAGCGGGGGGGCCAATGAGCAGTTCTTC
cdr3_aa: CASTTSGGANEQFF

j_call: TRBJ2-1
clone_size: .
v_call: TRBV7-6
d_call: .
cdr3_nt: TGTGCCAGCAGCCCCCTAGGGGGAGTCCTTATACCCGAGCAGTTCTTC
cdr3_aa: CASSPLGGVLIPEQFF

j_call: TRBJ2-3
clone_size: .
v_call: TRBV7-3
d_call: TRBD2
cdr3_nt: TGTGCCAGCAGCCTCGGGACTAGCAGGACCACAGATACGCAGTATTTT
cdr3_aa: CASSLGTSRTTDTQYF

j_call: TRBJ1-4
clone_size: .
v_call: TRBV27
d_call: .
cdr3_nt: TGTGCCAGCAGATTGGGGACAATGGGGGAAAAACTGTTTTTT
cdr3_aa: CASRLGTMGEKLFF

j_call: TRBJ1-3
clone_size: .
v_call: TRBV7-2
d_call: .
cdr3_nt: TGTGCCAGCAGCTTAGCGATCGCAGGGGCTGGAAACACCATATATTTT
cdr3_aa: CASSLAIAGAGNTIYF

j_call: TRBJ2-7
clone_size: .
v_call: TRBV5-1
d_call: TRBD2
cdr3_nt: TGCGCCAGCAGCTTGGGACGACTAGCGAACTACGAGCAGTACTTC
cdr3_aa: CASSLGRLANYEQYF